This passage covers 20 T cell receptor beta chains from one sample sequenced in a study of beta chain features in type 1 diabetes. Expressed TCRB transcripts were sequenced, since all the RNA that had been isolated was reverse transcribed. Clones were sequenced by immunoSEQ multiplex PCR, and TCRdb holds only the in-frame ones, with some missing. The sample records just over 600,000 clones, around 16% being singletons. Sequencing was carried out using naive CD4+ T cells from blood. These receptors were obtained from a man aged 18 to 29 in good health.

A few counts support this clone. Here the CDR3 DNA reads TGTGCCAGCAGCTACCGGACGGGAGAGACCCAGTACTTC. Encoded protein: CASSYRTGETQYF. The chain combines TRBV7-3 with TRBJ2-5, with D unresolved. The V end was cut by 4 bases, the J end by 4 bases, with 10 bases between. Germline V gene lookup returns CDR1 SGHTA and CDR2 FQGTGA. This CDR3 comprises 13 residues.

The chain combines TRBV4-1 with TRBJ1-2, with 12 bases aligning to TRBD1. This CDR3 is built from 17 residues. The V segment lost 1 base and the J segment 7 bases; nucleotides outside the gene matches: 10. Per germline, CDR1 MGHRA and CDR2 YSYEKL. The CDR3 DNA reads as TGCGCCAGCAGCCAAGGATGGGACAGGGGGCGGTTTGGTGGCTACACCTTC. This gives the protein CASSQGWDRGRFGGYTF.

Notes on this clone: Other DNA sequences within the sample encode an identical CDR3. V is TRBV29-1 and J is TRBJ2-5; D call uncertain. CDR1 is SQVTM, CDR2 ANQGSEA, per germline. The CDR3 totals 12 residues. V lost 4 bases to trimming and J lost 1 base, with 7 bases between them. DNA of the CDR3: TGCAGCGTTGTGAGATCCCAAGAGACCCAGTACTTC. Translation gives CSVVRSQETQYF.

The chain carries TRBV5-4 and TRBJ2-5; D might be TRBD1 (6 bases). The V end lost 6 bases, the J end lost 7 bases, and 25 bases lay between the germline ends. This CDR3 comprises 16 residues. Germline V CDR1 and CDR2: SGHNT, YYREEE (reference sequence). The CDR3 reads CASKAGASVRGGTQYF. CDR3 nucleotides: TGTGCCAGCAAAGCTGGGGCATCAGTCCGAGGGGGGACCCAGTACTTC.

The chain has TRBV7-2 and TRBJ2-2; 7 bases align to TRBD1. J lost 1 base, V lost 3 bases, and 5 bases had no gene match. There are 16 residues in the CDR3. Germline V CDR1 and CDR2: SGHTA, FQGNSA. The CDR3 DNA reads as TGTGCCAGCAGCTTTGACAGGGCGCGGAACACCGGGGAGCTGTTTTTT. Amino acid sequence: CASSFDRARNTGELFF. Using reference TRBV7-2 and TRBJ2-2 for the parts outside the CDR3, the full variable domain is GAGVSQSPSNKVTEKGKDVELRCDPISGHTALYWYRQSLGQGLEFLIYFQGNSAPDKSGLPSDRFSAERTGGSVSTLTIQRTQQEDSAVYLCASSFDRARNTGELFFGEGSRLTVL.

This sequence joins TRBV7-9 and TRBJ1-4; D unresolved. The CDR3 extends over 18 amino acids. Trimming pared 4 bases from V and 0 bases from J, leaving 18 bases between. The germline V gene encodes CDR1 SEHNR and CDR2 FQNEAQ (reference sequence). CDR3 sequence reads: CASSSRTKPGATNEKLFF. For the CDR3, the DNA is TGTGCCAGCAGCTCCCGGACGAAGCCCGGGGCAACTAATGAAAAACTGTTTTTT.

This clone turned up a few times. The V and J genes are TRBV9 and TRBJ1-4; perhaps TRBD1 as D (5 bases). V lost 3 bases to trimming and J lost 0 bases, with 6 bases between them. Germline V gives CDR1 SGDLS, CDR2 YYNGEE. This CDR3 has 14 residues. In nucleotides, the CDR3 is TGTGCCAGCAGCGGACAGCCAACTAATGAAAAACTGTTTTTT. Translation: CASSGQPTNEKLFF.

V usage is TRBV4-1 and J usage is TRBJ1-1, with 7 nucleotides matching TRBD1. Germline loops: CDR1 MGHRA, CDR2 YSYEKL. J gave up 0 bases and V 3 bases, and 4 bases lay outside the gene matches. The CDR3 length is 15 residues. In DNA form, the CDR3 reads TGCGCCAGCAGCCACTCCGGGACAGTGAACACTGAAGCTTTCTTT. Translated, it gives CASSHSGTVNTEAFF.

The rearrangement links TRBV18 to TRBJ2-7; weak D call: TRBD1 (5 bases). The CDR3 totals 17 residues. Trimming took 3 bases from V and 5 from J, leaving 23 bases between them. Germline V gene sequence: CDR1 KGHSH, CDR2 LQKENI. CDR3 in amino acids: CASSPAGPSRGSDEQYF. CDR3 nucleotides: TGTGCCAGCTCACCGGCCGGCCCCTCTAGGGGTTCCGACGAGCAGTACTTC.

The chain combines TRBV7-2 with TRBJ2-5; 8 positions agree with TRBD1. V lost 5 bases to trimming and J lost 5 bases; unmatched junction nucleotides: 10. The CDR3 has 15 amino acids. Per the germline V gene, CDR1 is SGHTA and CDR2 is FQGNSA. The CDR3 nucleotides are TGTGCCAGCAGCCCCCGGACAGGGATGGCGGAGACCCAGTACTTC. Encoded protein: CASSPRTGMAETQYF. The entire variable domain, with the rest obtained from reference TRBV7-2 and TRBJ2-5, is as follows: GAGVSQSPSNKVTEKGKDVELRCDPISGHTALYWYRQSLGQGLEFLIYFQGNSAPDKSGLPSDRFSAERTGGSVSTLTIQRTQQEDSAVYLCASSPRTGMAETQYFGPGTRLLVL.

This clone was observed a few times. The chain recombines TRBV9 with TRBJ2-7, with D perhaps matching TRBD1 (6 bases). The CDR3 length is 13 residues. V was shortened by 4 bases and J by 4 bases, with 12 bases between the two germline ends. Germline CDR1 and CDR2: SGDLS and YYNGEE. This chain's CDR3 is CASSTLQGYEQYF. The CDR3 DNA reads as TGTGCCAGCAGCACCCTACAGGGTTACGAGCAGTACTTC.

CDR3 nucleotides: TGTGCCAGCAGCGTAATGAGGGACACTGAAGCTTTCTTT. Protein: CASSVMRDTEAFF. The J gene is TRBJ1-1, the V gene TRBV9; D remains unclear. Trimming pared 1 base from V and 3 bases from J, leaving 7 bases between. The CDR3 runs 13 residues. Germline CDR1 SGDLS, CDR2 YYNGEE.

The chain links TRBV6-1 to TRBJ2-1, with 9 bases aligning to TRBD1. Germline V CDR1 and CDR2: MNHNS, SASEGT. The CDR3 sequence is 15 residues long. V lost 2 bases, J lost 3 bases, and 2 bases stayed unmatched. The CDR3 DNA reads TGTGCCAGCAGTGAATTGGGACAGGGCTACAATGAGCAGTTCTTC. As protein: CASSELGQGYNEQFF.

This clone appeared a single time. The rearrangement links TRBV28 to TRBJ2-7; the D is unclear. This CDR3 has 12 amino acids. Trimming removed 5 bases from V and 4 bases from J, with 9 bases in between. Germline V CDR1 and CDR2: MDHEN, SYDVKM. The CDR3 DNA is TGTGCCAGCAGTCCCGGGCCTTACGAGCAGTACTTC. Translating gives CASSPGPYEQYF.

The chain uses TRBV13 and TRBJ2-1, with TRBD2 matching 9 bases. Germline V gene data show CDR1 as PRHDT and CDR2 as FYEKMQ (reference sequence). V was pared by 5 bases and J by 0 bases, with 5 bases of the junction left unmatched. The CDR3 extends over 16 amino acids. CDR3 nucleotides: TGTGCCAGCAGCGCCGGACTAGCGAGCTCCTACAATGAGCAGTTCTTC. Translating it yields CASSAGLASSYNEQFF.

This clone was counted ten times or more. CDR3: CASSQPGHHTDTQYF. CDR3 in DNA: TGCGCCAGCAGTCAACCGGGACACCACACAGATACGCAGTATTTT. The genes are TRBV23-1 and TRBJ2-3; TRBD1 is a possible D gene (6 bases). TRBV23-1 is an ORF, with its function uncertain. Trimming removed 2 bases from V and 2 bases from J, with 11 bases in between. CDR3 size: 15 residues.

The chain is built from TRBV30 and TRBJ1-5; no clear D. Trimming shortened V by 0 bases and J by 2 bases, and 5 bases separated the two germline ends. Germline CDR1 and CDR2: GTSNPN and SVGIG (reference sequence). The CDR3 length is 13 residues. In DNA form, the CDR3 reads TGTGCCTGGAGTGTAAGCCGCAATCAGCCCCAGCATTTT. Translation gives CAWSVSRNQPQHF.

This clone was recorded many times. V usage is TRBV28 and J usage is TRBJ2-1; D not resolved. The CDR3 consists of 12 residues. Looked up from germline, CDR1 is MDHEN and CDR2 is SYDVKM. V dropped 8 bases and J dropped 10 bases, with 15 bases sitting between them. The CDR3 sequence: CASSLGIYEQFF. The CDR3 region has the DNA TGTGCCAGCTCACTGGGGATTTACGAGCAGTTCTTC.

The chain recombines TRBV18 with TRBJ2-3; 11 bases are shared with TRBD2. Germline V CDR1 and CDR2: KGHSH, LQKENI. With V trimmed by 3 bases and J by 0 bases, 5 bases remained unmatched. This CDR3 has 17 residues. CDR3 in amino acids: CASSPSTSGVSTDTQYF. The CDR3 coding sequence is TGTGCCAGCTCACCTTCGACTAGCGGGGTTAGCACAGATACGCAGTATTTT.

This chain connects TRBV27 to TRBJ2-4; 10 bases match TRBD2. The junction had 9 bases not matched to a gene; V was cut back by 7 bases and J by 6 bases. Looked up from germline, CDR1 is MNHEY and CDR2 is SMNVEV (reference sequence). This CDR3 is built from 15 residues. The CDR3 DNA reads TGTGCCAGCAACTCAAGGGCTAGCGGGGGAAACATTCAGTACTTC. Protein product: CASNSRASGGNIQYF.